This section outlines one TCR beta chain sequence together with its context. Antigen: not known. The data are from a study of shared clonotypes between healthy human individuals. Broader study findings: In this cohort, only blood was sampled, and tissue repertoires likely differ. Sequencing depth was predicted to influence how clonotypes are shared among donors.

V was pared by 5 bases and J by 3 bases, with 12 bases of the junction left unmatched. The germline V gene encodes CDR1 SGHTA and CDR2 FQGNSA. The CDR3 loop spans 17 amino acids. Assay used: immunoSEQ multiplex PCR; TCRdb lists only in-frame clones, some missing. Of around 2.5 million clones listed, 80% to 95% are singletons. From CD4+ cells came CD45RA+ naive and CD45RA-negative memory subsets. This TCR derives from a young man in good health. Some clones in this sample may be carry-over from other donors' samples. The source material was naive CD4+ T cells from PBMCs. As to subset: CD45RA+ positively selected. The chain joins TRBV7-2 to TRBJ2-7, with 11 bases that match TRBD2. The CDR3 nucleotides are TGTGCCAGCAGCCCAAGCCTTACTAGCGGGAGAGTCTACGAGCAGTACTTC. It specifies CASSPSLTSGRVYEQYF.